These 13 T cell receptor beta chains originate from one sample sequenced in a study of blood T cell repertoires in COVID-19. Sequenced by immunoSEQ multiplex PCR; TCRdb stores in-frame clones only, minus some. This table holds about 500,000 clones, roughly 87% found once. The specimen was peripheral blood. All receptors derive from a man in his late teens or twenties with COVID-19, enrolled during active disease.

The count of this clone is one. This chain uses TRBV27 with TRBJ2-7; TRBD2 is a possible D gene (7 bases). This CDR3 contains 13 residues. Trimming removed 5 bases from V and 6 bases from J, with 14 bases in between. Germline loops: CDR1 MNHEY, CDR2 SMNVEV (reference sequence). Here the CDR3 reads CASSVSRGGEQYF. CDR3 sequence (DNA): TGTGCCAGCAGTGTGTCGAGGGGGGGCGAGCAGTACTTC.

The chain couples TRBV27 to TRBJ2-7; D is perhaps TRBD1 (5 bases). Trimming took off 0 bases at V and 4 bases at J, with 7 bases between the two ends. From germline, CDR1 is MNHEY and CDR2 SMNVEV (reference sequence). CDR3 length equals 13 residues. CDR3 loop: CASSLSDSYEQYF. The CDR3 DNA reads TGTGCCAGCAGTTTATCAGACAGTTACGAGCAGTACTTC.

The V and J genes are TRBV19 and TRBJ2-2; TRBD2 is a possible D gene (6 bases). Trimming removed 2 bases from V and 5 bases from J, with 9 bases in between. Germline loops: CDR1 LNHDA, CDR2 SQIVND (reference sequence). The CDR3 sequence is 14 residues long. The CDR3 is CASSIWGRTGELFF. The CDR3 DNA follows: TGTGCCAGTAGTATATGGGGGAGGACCGGGGAGCTGTTTTTT.

CDR3 sequence reads: CASSLDPFSAAYF. Here the CDR3 DNA reads TGTGCCAGCAGCTTAGATCCCTTCAGCGCGGCGTACTTC. The chain is built from TRBV11-2 and TRBJ2-5; D remains unclear. The germline CDR1 and CDR2 sequences are SGHAT and FQNNGV. CDR3 length: 13 residues. The V gene lost 0 bases and the J gene lost 13 bases, with 15 bases spanning the gap.

Here the CDR3 reads CASKTQGDSYEQYF. Here the CDR3 DNA reads TGTGCCAGCAAGACTCAGGGGGACTCCTACGAGCAGTACTTC. The chain recombines TRBV11-2 with TRBJ2-7, with TRBD1 matching over 7 bases. In germline, CDR1 is SGHAT, CDR2 FQNNGV. The junction had 6 bases not matched to a gene; V was cut back by 7 bases and J by 0 bases. The CDR3 sequence is 14 residues long. The full variable domain, rest sourced from reference TRBV11-2 and TRBJ2-7, is EAGVAQSPRYKIIEKRQSVAFWCNPISGHATLYWYQQILGQGPKLLIQFQNNGVVDDSQLPKDRFSAERLKGVDSTLKIQPAKLEDSAVYLCASKTQGDSYEQYFGPGTRLTVT.

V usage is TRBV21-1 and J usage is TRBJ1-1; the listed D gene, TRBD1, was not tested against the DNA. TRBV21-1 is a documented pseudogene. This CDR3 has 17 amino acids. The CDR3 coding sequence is TGTGCCAGCAGCAAAGCTAAAAAACAGGAGATGAACACTGAAGCTTTCTTT. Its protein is CASSKAKKQEMNTEAFF.

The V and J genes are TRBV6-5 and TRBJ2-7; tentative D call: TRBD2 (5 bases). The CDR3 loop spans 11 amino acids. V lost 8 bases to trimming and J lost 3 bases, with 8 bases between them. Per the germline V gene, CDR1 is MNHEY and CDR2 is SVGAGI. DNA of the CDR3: TGTGCCAGCCCTAGCTTCTACGAGCAGTACTTC. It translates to CASPSFYEQYF.

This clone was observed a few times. CDR3 region: CASSEATSGPGEQFF. DNA of the CDR3: TGTGCCAGCAGTGAAGCGACTAGCGGCCCGGGTGAGCAGTTCTTC. The chain combines TRBV2 with TRBJ2-1, with 9 bases aligning to TRBD2. CDR1 is SNHLY and CDR2 is FYNNEI in the germline V gene. CDR3 length equals 15 residues. V lost 0 bases to trimming and J lost 9 bases; unmatched junction nucleotides: 6.

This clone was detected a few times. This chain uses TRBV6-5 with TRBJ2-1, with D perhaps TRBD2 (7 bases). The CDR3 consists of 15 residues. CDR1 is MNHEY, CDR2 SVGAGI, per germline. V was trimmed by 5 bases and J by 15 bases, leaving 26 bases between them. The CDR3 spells CASSPRSGRGGKGFF. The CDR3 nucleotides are TGTGCCAGCAGTCCCAGGAGCGGTAGGGGGGGGAAGGGGTTCTTC.

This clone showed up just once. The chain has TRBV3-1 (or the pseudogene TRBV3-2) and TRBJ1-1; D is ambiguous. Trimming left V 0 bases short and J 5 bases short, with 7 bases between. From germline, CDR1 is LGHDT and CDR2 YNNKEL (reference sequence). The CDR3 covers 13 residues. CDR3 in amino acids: CASSQEPGTEAFF. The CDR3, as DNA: TGTGCCAGCAGCCAAGAACCGGGGACTGAAGCTTTCTTT.

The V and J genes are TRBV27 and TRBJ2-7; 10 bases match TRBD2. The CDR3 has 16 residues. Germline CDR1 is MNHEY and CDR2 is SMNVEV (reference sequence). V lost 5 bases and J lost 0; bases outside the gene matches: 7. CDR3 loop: CASSKRLAGSSYEQYF. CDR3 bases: TGTGCCAGCAGTAAAAGACTAGCGGGCAGCTCCTACGAGCAGTACTTC.

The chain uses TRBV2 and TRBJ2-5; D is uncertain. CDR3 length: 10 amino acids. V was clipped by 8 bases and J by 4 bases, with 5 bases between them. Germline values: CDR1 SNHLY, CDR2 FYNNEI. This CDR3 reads CASALETQYF. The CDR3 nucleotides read TGTGCCAGCGCGTTAGAGACCCAGTACTTC. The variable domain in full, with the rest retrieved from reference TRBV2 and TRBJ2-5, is EPEVTQTPSHQVTQMGQEVILRCVPISNHLYFYWYRQILGQKVEFLVSFYNNEISEKSEIFDDQFSVERPDGSNFTLKIRSTKLEDSAMYFCASALETQYFGPGTRLLVL.

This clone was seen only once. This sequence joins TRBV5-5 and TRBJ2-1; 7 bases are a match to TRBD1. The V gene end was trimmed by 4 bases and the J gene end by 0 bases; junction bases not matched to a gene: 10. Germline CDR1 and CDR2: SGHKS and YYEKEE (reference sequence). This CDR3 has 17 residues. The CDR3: CASSPRQGMSSYNEQFF. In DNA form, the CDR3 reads TGTGCCAGCAGCCCGAGACAGGGAATGAGCTCCTACAATGAGCAGTTCTTC. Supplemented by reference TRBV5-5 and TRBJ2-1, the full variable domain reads DAGVTQSPTHLIKTRGQQVTLRCSPISGHKSVSWYQQVLGQGPQFIFQYYEKEERGRGNFPDRFSARQFPNYSSELNVNALLLGDSALYLCASSPRQGMSSYNEQFFGPGTRLTVL.